This T cell receptor (beta chain) came from a study of vaccination effects on CD4 cells after COVID-19 (dated by TCRdb to between 2021 and 2024). Concerning the study at large: The ViraFEST assay stimulated PBMC with viral peptide pools and then used TCR sequencing to identify antigen-specific CD4+ T cell clonotypes by expansion. Across the study, the median time from the second dose to post-vaccine sampling was 72 days (range 14 to 241). Each well held roughly 2 million PBMC cultured in IMDM containing around 5% human AB serum, 9.5 to 10 IU/ml IL-2 and gentamicin, along with about 10 ug/ml peptides. In both COVID-19 convalescent patients and infection-naive vaccine recipients, the study compared SARS-CoV-2 spike-specific CD4+ TCR repertoires from before mRNA vaccination with those from after it. The full study included over 8 COVID-19 convalescent patients and several SARS-CoV-2-naive healthy vaccine recipients. In the study, cultures from other donors were sequenced using the Oncomine TCR Beta short-read assay on an Illumina iSeq 100.

In the germline V gene, CDR1 corresponds to MDHEN and CDR2 to SYDVKM. There are 13 amino acids in the CDR3, from cysteine to valine inclusive. Just CDR3 DNA is preserved here, 39 bases in frame from base 1. V is cut back by 7 bases and J by 6 bases, with 9 bases in the junction unmatched. Here is what the overall study found, with its caveats: In healthy vaccine recipients, vaccine-induced clones were almost all SARS-CoV-2 mono-reactive, with only 1 of 255 being cross-reactive with common cold coronaviruses. Clones induced by infection and clones induced by vaccination both contracted markedly at late timepoints after vaccination, which fits with T cell responses waning over time. The study was limited by a small number of convalescent patients and lacked early post-infection timepoints.

To note about this clone: Its cognate antigen has yet to be identified. No much larger clone is present one base from it, and per-base qualities are unavailable.

The library was made by the immunoSEQ multiplex PCR assay. DNA from the cultured and isolated CD4+ T cells underwent TCR beta CDR3 sequencing. The published analysis was carried out like this. Non-productive TCR sequences were discarded, and reads were trimmed to the CDR3 region, with only CDR3s of 7 or more amino acids retained. Antigen-specific clonotypes were identified using the MANAFEST web app by comparison of expansion in peptide wells against reference cultures. For clones to be considered positive, expansion at FDR<0.05 versus reference and all other wells, an odds ratio above 5, and a frequency above 0.1% in two replicate wells were required. Cross-reactive clonotypes were defined as significantly expanded in SARS-CoV-2 spike wells and in at least one common cold coronavirus spike condition. CDR3 similarity was assessed by Levenshtein distance with the stringdist R package, and unrooted trees were built with ape in R 3.6.1. Sourced from immuneACCESS, this table was stored by TCRdb with only in-frame sequences that have V and J called. A share of the clones is absent; for the studies checked, an unresolved V gene accounts for under half, and the remainder has no known explanation. V and J calls and clone size are copied from that table; D and trimming were computed from the DNA. Recorded for this sample are tens of thousands of clones; 70% to 85% of them occurred a single time. Roughly 2% of the sample is held by the ten biggest clonotypes.

After more than 9 days of culture, CD4+ T cells were isolated with the EasySep CD4+ T cell isolation kit. Two doses of either the BNT162b2 or the mRNA-1273 mRNA SARS-CoV-2 vaccine were administered to participants. None of the healthy vaccine recipients had a prior SARS-CoV-2 infection, which was confirmed by nucleocapsid antibody tests that came back negative both before and after vaccination. On days 3 and 7, half of the culture medium was replaced with fresh IL-2-containing medium. Unless otherwise noted, each peptide stimulation condition was cultured in triplicate wells. PBMC were separated from whole blood using Ficoll-Paque Plus gradient centrifugation and were then either cryopreserved at -140C or used fresh. Genomic DNA was extracted from cultured CD4+ T cells with the QIAamp micro DNA kit.

This TCR came from a human donor who received a COVID-19 vaccine. This material consisted of CD4+ T cells from PBMCs cultured without peptide, taken after COVID-19 vaccination. The chain is encoded by TRBV28 joined to TRBJ2-7; 7 middle bases align to TRBD1. The CDR3 reads CASTPDRMGEQYV. The nucleotide sequence is given as TGTGCCAGCACCCCGGACAGGATGGGCGAGCAGTACGTC.